This T cell receptor (beta chain) was sequenced for a study of T cell responses to AZD1222 COVID-19 vaccine. Whole-study results and caveats: In a largely white British group with more females than males, clonal diversity was possibly underestimated. Vaccine-associated CD4 TCRs spanned spike, dominant at 160-218 and 743-854. Only a handful of AZD1222 recipients, roughly six in all, had baseline seropositivity. Reports say nearly half of spike-specific TCRs go after unmutated variant regions.

With 2 bases removed from V and 7 bases from J, the gap between germline ends came to 2 bases. Germline V CDR1 and CDR2: SNHLY, FYNNEI. CDR3 length equals 11 residues. Measured with immunoSEQ multiplex PCR; TCRdb has only the in-frame clones, and not every one. The top ten clones hold under 9.5% of a sample with 100,000 to 150,000 clones, 88% of them seen once. Note on this clone: Its antigen is unknown.

The rearrangement links TRBV2 to TRBJ2-2; D gene unclear. The sample consisted of peripheral blood, taken on day 0 of AZD1222 vaccination. This receptor was identified in an adult in good health. CDR3 DNA: TGTGCCAGCAGTGAACTCGGGGAGCTGTTTTTT. It codes for CASSELGELFF.